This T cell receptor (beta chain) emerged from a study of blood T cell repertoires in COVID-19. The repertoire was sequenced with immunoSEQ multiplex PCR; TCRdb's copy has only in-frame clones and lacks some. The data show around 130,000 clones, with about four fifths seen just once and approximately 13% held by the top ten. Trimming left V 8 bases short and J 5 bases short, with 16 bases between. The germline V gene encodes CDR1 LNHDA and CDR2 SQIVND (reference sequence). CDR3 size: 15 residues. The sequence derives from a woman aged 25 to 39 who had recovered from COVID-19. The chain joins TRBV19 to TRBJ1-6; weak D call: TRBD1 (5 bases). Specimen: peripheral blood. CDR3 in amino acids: CASGKQAFDNSPLHF. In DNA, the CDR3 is TGTGCCAGTGGGAAACAGGCATTCGATAATTCACCCCTCCACTTT.